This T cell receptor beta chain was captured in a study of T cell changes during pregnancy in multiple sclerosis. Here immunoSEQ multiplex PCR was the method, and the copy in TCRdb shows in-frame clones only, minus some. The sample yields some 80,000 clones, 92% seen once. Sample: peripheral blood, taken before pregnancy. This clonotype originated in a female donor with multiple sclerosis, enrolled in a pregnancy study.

The DNA of the CDR3 is TGTGCCAGCAGCGGAAACGACAGGGGGCGCCAAGAGACCCAGTACTTC. It is translated as CASSGNDRGRQETQYF. This chain joins TRBV2 and TRBJ2-5, with 10 bases lining up with TRBD1. The CDR3 runs 16 residues. The J segment lost 1 base and the V segment lost 6 bases, leaving 8 bases of the junction unmatched. Germline CDR1 and CDR2: SNHLY and FYNNEI.